The clone carrying this T cell receptor (beta chain) was counted a single time. These data come from a study of shared clonotypes between healthy human individuals. This table comes from immunoSEQ multiplex PCR, and its TCRdb copy is limited to in-frame clones, with some not included. The table lists some 360,000 clones, less than 75% of them singletons. Looked up from germline, CDR1 is SGDLS and CDR2 is YYNGEE. Trimming pared 3 bases from V and 0 bases from J, leaving 16 bases between. The CDR3 contains 17 residues. V gene TRBV9 combines with J gene TRBJ2-1; possible D gene TRBD2, 5 bases. This sequence was found in a man aged 30 to 39 in good health. Sample: memory CD4+ T cells sorted from blood. Subset in this sample: CD45RA-negative fraction. The CDR3 DNA reads as TGTGCCAGCAGCGACGAACTAGGCCCAAGCTCCTACAATGAGCAGTTCTTC. Amino acids: CASSDELGPSSYNEQFF.